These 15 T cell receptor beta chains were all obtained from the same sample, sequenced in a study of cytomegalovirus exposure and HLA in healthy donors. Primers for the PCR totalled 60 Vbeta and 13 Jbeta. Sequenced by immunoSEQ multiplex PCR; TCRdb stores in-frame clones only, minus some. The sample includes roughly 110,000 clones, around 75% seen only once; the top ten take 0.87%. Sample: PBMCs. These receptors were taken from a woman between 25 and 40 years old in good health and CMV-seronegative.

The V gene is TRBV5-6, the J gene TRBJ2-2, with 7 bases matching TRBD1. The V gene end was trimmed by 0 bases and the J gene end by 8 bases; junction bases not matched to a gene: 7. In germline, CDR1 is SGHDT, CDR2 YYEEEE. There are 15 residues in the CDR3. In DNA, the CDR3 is TGTGCCAGCAGCTTGGTTGGGACAGCGCTTGGGGAGCTGTTTTTT. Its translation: CASSLVGTALGELFF.

The DNA of the CDR3 is TGTGCCAGCAACCGTTCCCCACGACAGGGAAGTCTTGAAGCTTTCTTT. Translated: CASNRSPRQGSLEAFF. The chain has TRBV2 and TRBJ1-1, with TRBD1 identical over 7 bases. From germline, CDR1 is SNHLY and CDR2 FYNNEI. The V segment lost 7 bases and the J segment 7 bases; nucleotides outside the gene matches: 18. This CDR3 spans 16 amino acids.

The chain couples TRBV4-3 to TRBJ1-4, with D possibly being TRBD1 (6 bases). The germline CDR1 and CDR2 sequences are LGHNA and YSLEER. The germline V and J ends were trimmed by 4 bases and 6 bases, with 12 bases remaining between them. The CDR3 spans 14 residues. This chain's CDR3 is CASSPDSDDEKLFF. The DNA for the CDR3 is TGCGCCAGCAGCCCGGACAGCGATGATGAAAAACTGTTTTTT.

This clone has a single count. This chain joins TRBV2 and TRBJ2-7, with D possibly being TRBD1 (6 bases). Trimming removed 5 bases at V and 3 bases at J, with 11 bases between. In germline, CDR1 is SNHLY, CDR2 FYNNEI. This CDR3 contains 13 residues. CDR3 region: CASSTGPGYEQYF. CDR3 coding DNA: TGTGCCAGCAGTACAGGGCCGGGCTACGAGCAGTACTTC. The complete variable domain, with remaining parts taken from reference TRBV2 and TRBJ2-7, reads EPEVTQTPSHQVTQMGQEVILRCVPISNHLYFYWYRQILGQKVEFLVSFYNNEISEKSEIFDDQFSVERPDGSNFTLKIRSTKLEDSAMYFCASSTGPGYEQYFGPGTRLTVT.

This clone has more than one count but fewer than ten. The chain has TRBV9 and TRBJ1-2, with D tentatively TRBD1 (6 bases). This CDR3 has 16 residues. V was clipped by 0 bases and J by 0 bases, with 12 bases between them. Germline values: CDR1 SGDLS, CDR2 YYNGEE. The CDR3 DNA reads TGTGCCAGCAGCGTAGGGGAAGCAGGGGCTAACTATGGCTACACCTTC. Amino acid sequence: CASSVGEAGANYGYTF.

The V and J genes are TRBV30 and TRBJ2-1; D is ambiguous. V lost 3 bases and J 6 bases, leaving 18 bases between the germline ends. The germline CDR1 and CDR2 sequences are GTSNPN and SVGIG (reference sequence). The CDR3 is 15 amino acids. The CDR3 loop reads CAWRPSETEINEQFF. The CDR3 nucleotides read TGTGCCTGGAGACCGTCAGAAACAGAGATCAATGAGCAGTTCTTC.

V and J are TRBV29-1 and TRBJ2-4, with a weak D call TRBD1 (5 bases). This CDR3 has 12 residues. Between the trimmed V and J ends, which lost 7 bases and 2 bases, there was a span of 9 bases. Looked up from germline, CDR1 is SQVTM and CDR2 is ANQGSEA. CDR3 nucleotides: TGCAGCGCCCAGGGTTCCAAAAACATTCAGTACTTC. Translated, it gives CSAQGSKNIQYF.

The CDR3 DNA reads as TGTGCCTGGGGAAGGACGGGAGATTTCCTGAACACTGAAGCTTTCTTT. Translated: CAWGRTGDFLNTEAFF. The rearrangement links TRBV30 to TRBJ1-1; D unresolved. Per germline, CDR1 GTSNPN and CDR2 SVGIG (reference sequence). The V end was cut by 5 bases, the J end by 0 bases, with 19 bases between. This CDR3 has 16 residues.

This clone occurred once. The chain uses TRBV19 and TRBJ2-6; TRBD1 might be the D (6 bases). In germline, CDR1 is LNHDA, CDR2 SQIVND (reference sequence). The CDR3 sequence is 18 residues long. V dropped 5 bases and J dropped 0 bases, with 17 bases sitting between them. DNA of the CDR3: TGTGCCAGTAGTTCGGAAGACAGGATGTACTCTGGGGCCAACGTCCTGACTTTC. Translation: CASSSEDRMYSGANVLTF.

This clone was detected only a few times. The CDR3 sequence is CASSTGTGGGYTF. Written as DNA, the CDR3 is TGTGCCAGCAGCACAGGGACAGGGGGTGGCTACACCTTC. The gene calls are TRBV7-6 and TRBJ1-2, with 11 bases fitting TRBD1. The CDR3 has 13 amino acids. Germline V gene sequence: CDR1 SGHVS, CDR2 FNYEAQ. Trimming removed 5 bases from V and 7 bases from J; junction bases left unmatched: 3.

CDR3 sequence: CASSLLAQNTEAFF. The CDR3 nucleotides read TGTGCCAGCAGCTTATTGGCACAGAACACTGAAGCTTTCTTT. The chain recombines TRBV7-9 with TRBJ1-1; D uncertain. The CDR3 extends over 14 amino acids. V shed 2 bases and J shed 1 base, with 8 bases lying between them. CDR1 and CDR2 from the germline V gene are SEHNR and FQNEAQ (reference sequence).

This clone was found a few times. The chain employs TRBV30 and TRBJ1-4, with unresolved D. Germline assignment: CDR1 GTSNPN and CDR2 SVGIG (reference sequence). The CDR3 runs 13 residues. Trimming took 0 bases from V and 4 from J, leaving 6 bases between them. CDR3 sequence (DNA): TGTGCCTGGAGTGTCGGCGGTAATGAAAAACTGTTTTTT. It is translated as CAWSVGGNEKLFF.

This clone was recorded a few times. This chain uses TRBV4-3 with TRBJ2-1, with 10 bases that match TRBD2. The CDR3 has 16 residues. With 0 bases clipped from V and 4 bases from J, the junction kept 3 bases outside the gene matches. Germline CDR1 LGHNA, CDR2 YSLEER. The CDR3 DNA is TGCGCCAGCAGCCAAGATCTAGCGGGGGAGTACAATGAGCAGTTCTTC. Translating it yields CASSQDLAGEYNEQFF.

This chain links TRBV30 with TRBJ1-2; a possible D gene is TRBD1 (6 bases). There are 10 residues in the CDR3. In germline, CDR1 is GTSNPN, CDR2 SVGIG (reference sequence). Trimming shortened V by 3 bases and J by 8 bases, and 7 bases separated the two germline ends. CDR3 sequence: CAWRGGGYTF. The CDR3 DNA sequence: TGTGCCTGGAGAGGGGGAGGCTACACCTTC. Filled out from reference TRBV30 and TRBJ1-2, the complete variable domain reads SQTIHQWPATLVQPVGSPLSLECTVEGTSNPNLYWYRQAAGRGLQLLFYSVGIGQISSEVPQNLSASRPQDRQFILSSKKLLLSDSGFYLCAWRGGGYTFGSGTRLTVV.

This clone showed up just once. The CDR3 sequence is CASTPTGGSAYWTDTQYF. DNA for the CDR3: TGTGCCAGCACCCCGACGGGGGGGAGTGCGTATTGGACAGATACGCAGTATTTT. The chain is built from TRBV7-2 and TRBJ2-3; 8 bases agree with TRBD2. The CDR3 runs 18 residues. CDR1 and CDR2 from the germline V gene are SGHTA and FQGNSA. After removal of 7 bases from V and 3 bases from J, the junction contained 18 bases not matched to a gene.